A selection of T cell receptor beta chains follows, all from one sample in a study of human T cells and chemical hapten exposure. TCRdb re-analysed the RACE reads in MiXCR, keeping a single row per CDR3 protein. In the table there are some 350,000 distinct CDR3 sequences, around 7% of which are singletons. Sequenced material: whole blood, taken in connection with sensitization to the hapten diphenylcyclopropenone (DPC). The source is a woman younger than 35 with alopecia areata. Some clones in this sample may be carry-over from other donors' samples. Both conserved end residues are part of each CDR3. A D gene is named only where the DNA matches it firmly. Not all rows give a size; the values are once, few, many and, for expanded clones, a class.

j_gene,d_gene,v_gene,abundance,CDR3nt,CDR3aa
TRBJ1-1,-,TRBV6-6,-,TGTGCCAGCAGTTACCCCTCGACAGTGAACACTGAAGCTTTCTTT,CASSYPSTVNTEAFF
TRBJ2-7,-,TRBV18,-,TGTGCCAGCTCACCAGGGTCACTCCCGGACTCCTACGAGCAGTACTTC,CASSPGSLPDSYEQYF
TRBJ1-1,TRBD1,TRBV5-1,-,TGCGCCAGCAGCCTCGGCGGGACAGGGATTGGAACTGAAGCTTTCTTT,CASSLGGTGIGTEAFF
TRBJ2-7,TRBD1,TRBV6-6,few,TGTGCCAGCAGCCTGACAGGGCCCCCCGGCGAGCAGTACTTC,CASSLTGPPGEQYF
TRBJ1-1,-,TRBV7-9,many,TGTGCCAGCAGTCCCCCAGGAAGCGAGGCTTTCTTT,CASSPPGSEAFF
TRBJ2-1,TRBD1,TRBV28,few,TGTGCCAGCAGCCCCTCCGGGACAGGGGTTTTCGTGTCCTACAATGAGCAGTTCTTC,CASSPSGTGVFVSYNEQFF
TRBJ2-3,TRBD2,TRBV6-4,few,TGTGCCAGCAGCCTGACTAGCGGGGGGGAGTCAGATACGCAGTATTTT,CASSLTSGGESDTQYF
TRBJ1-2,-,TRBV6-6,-,TGTGCCAGCACTAGTTATCCAGGGGCAGGGGAGGGCTATGGCTACACCTTC,CASTSYPGAGEGYGYTF
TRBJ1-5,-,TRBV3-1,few,TGTGCCAGCAGCCCTCATGAACGGGGGCAGCGGCCCCAGCATTTT,CASSPHERGQRPQHF
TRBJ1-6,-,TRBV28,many,TGTGCCAGCAGACCCGGGAGCAGTGATTCACCCCTCCACTTT,CASRPGSSDSPLHF
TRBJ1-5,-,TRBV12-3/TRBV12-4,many,TGTGCCAGCAGTTACGATGGACATCAGCCCCAGCATTTT,CASSYDGHQPQHF
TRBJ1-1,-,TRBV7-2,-,TGTGCCAGCAGCTTAGGAAAGGGTTGGACTGAAGCTTTCTTT,CASSLGKGWTEAFF
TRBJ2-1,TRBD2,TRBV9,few,TGTGCCAGCGGTAAGGCTGGGACTAGCAGAAATGAGCAGTTCTTC,CASGKAGTSRNEQFF
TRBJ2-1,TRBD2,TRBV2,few,TGTGCCAGCAGTGAAGAGGGACTAGCGGGGAGCAATGAGCAGTTCTTC,CASSEEGLAGSNEQFF
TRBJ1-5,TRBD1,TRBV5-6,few,TGTGCCAGCAGCCAATGGACAGGGGGCTATAGCAATCAGCCCCAGCATTTT,CASSQWTGGYSNQPQHF
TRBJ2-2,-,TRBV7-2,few,TGTGCCAGCAGCACACAGGGACGCACCGGGGAGCTGTTTTTT,CASSTQGRTGELFF
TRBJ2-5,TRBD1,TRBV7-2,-,TGTGCCAGCAGCGCAATTCCGGGGACAGGGGTGTCCCAGTACTTC,CASSAIPGTGVSQYF
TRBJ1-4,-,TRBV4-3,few,TGCGCCAGCAGCCCCCGCGCGGGCGCGGGGGAAAAACTGTTTTTT,CASSPRAGAGEKLFF
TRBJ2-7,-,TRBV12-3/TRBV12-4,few,TGTGCCAGTCCGCCAAGGGGCTACGAGCAGTACTTC,CASPPRGYEQYF
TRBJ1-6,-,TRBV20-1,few,TGCAGTGCCGCCGGCTCCTATAATTCACCCCTCCACTTT,CSAAGSYNSPLHF
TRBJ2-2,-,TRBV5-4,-,TGTGCCAGCAGCCTGGTCGACAGATACACCGGGGAGCTGTTTTTT,CASSLVDRYTGELFF
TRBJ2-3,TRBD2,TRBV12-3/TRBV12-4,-,TGTGCCAGCAGTTTAGGTAGCGGGGGGGGCAGAGATACGCAGTATTTT,CASSLGSGGGRDTQYF
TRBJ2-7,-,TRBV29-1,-,TGCAGCGTTAGGCAGGGGGGGACCTACGAGCAGTACTTC,CSVRQGGTYEQYF
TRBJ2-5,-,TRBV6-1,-,TGTGCCAGCGTCCAGGAATACCAAGAGACCCAGTACTTC,CASVQEYQETQYF
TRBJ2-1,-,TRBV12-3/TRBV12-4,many,TGTGCCAGCAGTCCCCAGACTAAGCCGAACCAGTTCTTC,CASSPQTKPNQFF
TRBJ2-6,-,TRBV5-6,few,TGTGCCAGCAGCCCCCTCGGGGAGGGGGCGGGCGGGGCCAACGTCCTGACTTTC,CASSPLGEGAGGANVLTF
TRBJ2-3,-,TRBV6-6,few,TGTGCCAGCAGTTACCCTCCACTCAGGGGTCCCACAGATACGCAGTATTTT,CASSYPPLRGPTDTQYF
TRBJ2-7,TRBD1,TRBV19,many,TGTGCCAGTAGTACACCCGGGACAGGCTCCTACGAGCAGTACTTC,CASSTPGTGSYEQYF
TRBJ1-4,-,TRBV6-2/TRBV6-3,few,TGTGCCAGCAGTCCTGGACCGGGAACAACTAATGAAAAACTGTTTTTT,CASSPGPGTTNEKLFF
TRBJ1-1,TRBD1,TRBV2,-,TGTGCCAGCAGTCTCTCGGGACAGGGGCACACTGAAGCTTTCTTT,CASSLSGQGHTEAFF
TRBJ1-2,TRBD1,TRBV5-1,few,TGCGCCAGCAGGCCCACAGGGGCCCCTAACTATGGCTACACCTTC,CASRPTGAPNYGYTF
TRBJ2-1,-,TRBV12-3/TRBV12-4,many,TGTGCCAGCAGGAGAGGGGTCCTGGATGAGCAGTTCTTC,CASRRGVLDEQFF
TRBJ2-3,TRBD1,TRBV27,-,TGTGCCAGCAGTGATGCCGGGACAGGGGGTCCGCGAGATACGCAGTATTTT,CASSDAGTGGPRDTQYF
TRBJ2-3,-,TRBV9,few,TGTGCCAGCAGCGCGACTATGATAGACACAGATACGCAGTATTTT,CASSATMIDTDTQYF
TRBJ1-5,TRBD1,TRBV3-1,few,TGTGCCAGCAGCCTGGGACAGACAGGAAAGCCCCAGCATTTT,CASSLGQTGKPQHF
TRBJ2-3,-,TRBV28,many,TGTGCCAGCAGTTCCACAGGGGAGGACACAGATACGCAGTATTTT,CASSSTGEDTDTQYF
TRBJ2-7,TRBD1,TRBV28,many,TGTGCCAGCAGTCAAGGACAGGGAAGCTCCTACGAGCAGTACTTC,CASSQGQGSSYEQYF